This TCR beta chain emerged from a study of human T cells and chemical hapten exposure. Across the whole study: Patch tests applied 0.01% DPC to the upper back, read at 6 days.

Germline-derived CDR1 and CDR2 are LGHDT and YNNKEL (reference sequence). This CDR3 contains 12 residues. The V gene lost 4 bases and the J gene lost 0 bases, with 3 bases spanning the gap. As processed by the authors: Sampled TCR counts reached a median of approximately 94,000 per sample, with values ranging from about 23,224 to 700,000. TCRdb fed the RACE reads into MiXCR, producing one record per CDR3 protein. The V and J calls follow TCRdb's processing rather than the paper's. The sample yields approximately 80,000 distinct CDR3 sequences, 10% to 15% seen once. Time point noted: patch test 3, about 24 weeks after DPC sensitization. Treatment of the sample: therapeutic diphenylcyclopropenone sensitization with weekly scalp DPC. In its sample, this clonotype was seen a few times.

Specimen: whole blood, collected in connection with sensitization to the hapten diphenylcyclopropenone (DPC). The chain uses TRBV3-1 and TRBJ1-2; the D is unclear. The clonotype comes from a woman aged 45-65 years with alopecia areata. Some clones in this sample may be carry-over from other donors' samples. This CDR3 is CASSLSNYGYTF. In nucleotides, the CDR3 is TGTGCCAGCAGCCTATCTAACTATGGCTACACCTTC.